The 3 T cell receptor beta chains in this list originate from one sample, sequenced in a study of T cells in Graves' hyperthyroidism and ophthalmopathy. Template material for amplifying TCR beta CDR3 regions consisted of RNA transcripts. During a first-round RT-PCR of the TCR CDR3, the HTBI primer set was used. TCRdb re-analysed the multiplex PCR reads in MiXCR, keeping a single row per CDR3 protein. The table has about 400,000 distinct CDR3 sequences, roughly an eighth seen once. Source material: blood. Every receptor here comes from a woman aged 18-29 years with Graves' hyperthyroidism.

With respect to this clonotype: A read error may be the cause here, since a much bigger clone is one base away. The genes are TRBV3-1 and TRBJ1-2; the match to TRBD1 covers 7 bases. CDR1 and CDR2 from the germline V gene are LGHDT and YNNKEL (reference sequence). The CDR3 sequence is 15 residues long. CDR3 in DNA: TGCGCCAGCAGCCATACCCTGGGACAGAACTATGGCTACACCTTC. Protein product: CASSHTLGQNYGYTF.

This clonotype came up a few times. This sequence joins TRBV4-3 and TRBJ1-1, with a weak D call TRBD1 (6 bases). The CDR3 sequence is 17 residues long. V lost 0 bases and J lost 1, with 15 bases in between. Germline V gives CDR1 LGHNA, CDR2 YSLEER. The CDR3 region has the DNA TGCGCCAGCAGCCAAGATCACGAAGCAGGGGCGAACACTGAAGCTTTCTTT. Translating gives CASSQDHEAGANTEAFF.

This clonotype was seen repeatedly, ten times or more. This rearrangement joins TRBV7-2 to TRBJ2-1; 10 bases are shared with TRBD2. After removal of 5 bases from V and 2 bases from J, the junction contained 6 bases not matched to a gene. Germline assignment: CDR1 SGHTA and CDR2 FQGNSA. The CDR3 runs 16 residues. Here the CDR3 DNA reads TGTGCCAGCAGCCTAAGCGGGAGGGTGGCCTACAATGAGCAGTTCTTC. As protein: CASSLSGRVAYNEQFF.